This TCR beta chain was sequenced during a study of T cells in localized non-small cell lung cancer. Study findings and constraints: Adjacent lung was found to contain a median roughly 50 of the top 100 tumor clones. Tumor samples were not multi-region, leaving intratumor heterogeneity unexcluded. Adjacent uninvolved lung had the highest clonality, suggesting focused antigen responses. Longer overall survival was linked to higher blood T cell density.

Generated by immunoSEQ multiplex PCR, the TCRdb table keeps only in-frame clones and is missing some. Among around 19,000 clones listed, about 90% were seen once. In the case of this clone: Its specificity is not known.

The specimen was peripheral blood, collected before any cancer treatment. The clonotype originates from a woman aged 35 to 70 with stage I lung adenocarcinoma.

CDR3 coding DNA: TGTGCCAGCAGCTTACCCCCGGCCGGGTCCACCTACGAGCAGTACTTC. Translation: CASSLPPAGSTYEQYF. The chain combines TRBV11-3 with TRBJ2-7, with D hard to call. CDR1 SGHNT and CDR2 YENEEA come from the germline V gene. The CDR3 length is 16 residues. V was cut by 2 bases and J by 2 bases, with 16 bases left in between. Filled out from reference TRBV11-3 and TRBJ2-7, the complete variable domain reads EAGVVQSPRYKIIEKKQPVAFWCNPISGHNTLYWYLQNLGQGPELLIRYENEEAVDDSQLPKDRFSAERLKGVDSTLKIQPAELGDSAVYLCASSLPPAGSTYEQYFGPGTRLTVT.